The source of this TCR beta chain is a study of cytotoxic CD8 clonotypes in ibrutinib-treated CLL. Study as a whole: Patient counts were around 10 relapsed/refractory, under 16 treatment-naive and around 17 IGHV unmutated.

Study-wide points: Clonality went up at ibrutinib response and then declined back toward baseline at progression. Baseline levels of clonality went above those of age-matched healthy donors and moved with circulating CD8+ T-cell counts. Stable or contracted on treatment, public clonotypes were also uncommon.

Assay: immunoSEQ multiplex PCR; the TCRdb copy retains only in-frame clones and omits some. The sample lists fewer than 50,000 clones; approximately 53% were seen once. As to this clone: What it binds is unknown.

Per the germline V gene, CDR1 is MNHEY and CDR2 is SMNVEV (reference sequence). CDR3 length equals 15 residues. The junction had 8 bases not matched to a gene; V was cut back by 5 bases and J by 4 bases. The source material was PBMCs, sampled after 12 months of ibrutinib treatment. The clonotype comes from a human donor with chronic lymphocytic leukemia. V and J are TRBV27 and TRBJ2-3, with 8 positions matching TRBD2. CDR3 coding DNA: TGTGCCAGCAGTCTCCCGGGACTAGTTCCAGATACGCAGTATTTT. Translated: CASSLPGLVPDTQYF.